This T cell receptor (beta chain) is from a study of response to subunit inactivated influenza vaccine. Whole-study findings and limits: Few new T cells, the authors suggested, are recruited by each seasonal influenza vaccination.

Each CDR3 protein gets one entry after TCRdb re-called the RT-PCR reads with MiXCR. The data contain fewer than 700,000 distinct CDR3 sequences, over 10% of them singletons. About this clonotype itself: The antigen is undetermined. Mismatch with germline at one junction end may stem from a read error.

Germline V CDR1 and CDR2: MDHEN, SYDVKM. The CDR3 sequence is 15 residues long. The V call is TRBV28, the J call TRBJ2-3; perhaps TRBD1 as D (6 bases). This sample comprised PBMCs from blood, obtained 40 to 50 days after vaccination. This clonotype was obtained from a man aged 50 to 59 who received an inactivated influenza vaccine. CDR3 amino acids: CASTTGHQSTGTQYF. CDR3 coding DNA: TGTGCCAGCACCACGGGACACCAGAGCACAGGTACGCAGTATTTT. The full variable domain, rest sourced from reference TRBV28 and TRBJ2-3, is DVKVTQSSRYLVKRTGEKVFLECVQDMDHENMFWYRQDPGLGLRLIYFSYDVKMKEKGDIPEGYSVSREKKERFSLILESASTNQTSMYLCASTTGHQSTGTQYFGPGTRLTVL.